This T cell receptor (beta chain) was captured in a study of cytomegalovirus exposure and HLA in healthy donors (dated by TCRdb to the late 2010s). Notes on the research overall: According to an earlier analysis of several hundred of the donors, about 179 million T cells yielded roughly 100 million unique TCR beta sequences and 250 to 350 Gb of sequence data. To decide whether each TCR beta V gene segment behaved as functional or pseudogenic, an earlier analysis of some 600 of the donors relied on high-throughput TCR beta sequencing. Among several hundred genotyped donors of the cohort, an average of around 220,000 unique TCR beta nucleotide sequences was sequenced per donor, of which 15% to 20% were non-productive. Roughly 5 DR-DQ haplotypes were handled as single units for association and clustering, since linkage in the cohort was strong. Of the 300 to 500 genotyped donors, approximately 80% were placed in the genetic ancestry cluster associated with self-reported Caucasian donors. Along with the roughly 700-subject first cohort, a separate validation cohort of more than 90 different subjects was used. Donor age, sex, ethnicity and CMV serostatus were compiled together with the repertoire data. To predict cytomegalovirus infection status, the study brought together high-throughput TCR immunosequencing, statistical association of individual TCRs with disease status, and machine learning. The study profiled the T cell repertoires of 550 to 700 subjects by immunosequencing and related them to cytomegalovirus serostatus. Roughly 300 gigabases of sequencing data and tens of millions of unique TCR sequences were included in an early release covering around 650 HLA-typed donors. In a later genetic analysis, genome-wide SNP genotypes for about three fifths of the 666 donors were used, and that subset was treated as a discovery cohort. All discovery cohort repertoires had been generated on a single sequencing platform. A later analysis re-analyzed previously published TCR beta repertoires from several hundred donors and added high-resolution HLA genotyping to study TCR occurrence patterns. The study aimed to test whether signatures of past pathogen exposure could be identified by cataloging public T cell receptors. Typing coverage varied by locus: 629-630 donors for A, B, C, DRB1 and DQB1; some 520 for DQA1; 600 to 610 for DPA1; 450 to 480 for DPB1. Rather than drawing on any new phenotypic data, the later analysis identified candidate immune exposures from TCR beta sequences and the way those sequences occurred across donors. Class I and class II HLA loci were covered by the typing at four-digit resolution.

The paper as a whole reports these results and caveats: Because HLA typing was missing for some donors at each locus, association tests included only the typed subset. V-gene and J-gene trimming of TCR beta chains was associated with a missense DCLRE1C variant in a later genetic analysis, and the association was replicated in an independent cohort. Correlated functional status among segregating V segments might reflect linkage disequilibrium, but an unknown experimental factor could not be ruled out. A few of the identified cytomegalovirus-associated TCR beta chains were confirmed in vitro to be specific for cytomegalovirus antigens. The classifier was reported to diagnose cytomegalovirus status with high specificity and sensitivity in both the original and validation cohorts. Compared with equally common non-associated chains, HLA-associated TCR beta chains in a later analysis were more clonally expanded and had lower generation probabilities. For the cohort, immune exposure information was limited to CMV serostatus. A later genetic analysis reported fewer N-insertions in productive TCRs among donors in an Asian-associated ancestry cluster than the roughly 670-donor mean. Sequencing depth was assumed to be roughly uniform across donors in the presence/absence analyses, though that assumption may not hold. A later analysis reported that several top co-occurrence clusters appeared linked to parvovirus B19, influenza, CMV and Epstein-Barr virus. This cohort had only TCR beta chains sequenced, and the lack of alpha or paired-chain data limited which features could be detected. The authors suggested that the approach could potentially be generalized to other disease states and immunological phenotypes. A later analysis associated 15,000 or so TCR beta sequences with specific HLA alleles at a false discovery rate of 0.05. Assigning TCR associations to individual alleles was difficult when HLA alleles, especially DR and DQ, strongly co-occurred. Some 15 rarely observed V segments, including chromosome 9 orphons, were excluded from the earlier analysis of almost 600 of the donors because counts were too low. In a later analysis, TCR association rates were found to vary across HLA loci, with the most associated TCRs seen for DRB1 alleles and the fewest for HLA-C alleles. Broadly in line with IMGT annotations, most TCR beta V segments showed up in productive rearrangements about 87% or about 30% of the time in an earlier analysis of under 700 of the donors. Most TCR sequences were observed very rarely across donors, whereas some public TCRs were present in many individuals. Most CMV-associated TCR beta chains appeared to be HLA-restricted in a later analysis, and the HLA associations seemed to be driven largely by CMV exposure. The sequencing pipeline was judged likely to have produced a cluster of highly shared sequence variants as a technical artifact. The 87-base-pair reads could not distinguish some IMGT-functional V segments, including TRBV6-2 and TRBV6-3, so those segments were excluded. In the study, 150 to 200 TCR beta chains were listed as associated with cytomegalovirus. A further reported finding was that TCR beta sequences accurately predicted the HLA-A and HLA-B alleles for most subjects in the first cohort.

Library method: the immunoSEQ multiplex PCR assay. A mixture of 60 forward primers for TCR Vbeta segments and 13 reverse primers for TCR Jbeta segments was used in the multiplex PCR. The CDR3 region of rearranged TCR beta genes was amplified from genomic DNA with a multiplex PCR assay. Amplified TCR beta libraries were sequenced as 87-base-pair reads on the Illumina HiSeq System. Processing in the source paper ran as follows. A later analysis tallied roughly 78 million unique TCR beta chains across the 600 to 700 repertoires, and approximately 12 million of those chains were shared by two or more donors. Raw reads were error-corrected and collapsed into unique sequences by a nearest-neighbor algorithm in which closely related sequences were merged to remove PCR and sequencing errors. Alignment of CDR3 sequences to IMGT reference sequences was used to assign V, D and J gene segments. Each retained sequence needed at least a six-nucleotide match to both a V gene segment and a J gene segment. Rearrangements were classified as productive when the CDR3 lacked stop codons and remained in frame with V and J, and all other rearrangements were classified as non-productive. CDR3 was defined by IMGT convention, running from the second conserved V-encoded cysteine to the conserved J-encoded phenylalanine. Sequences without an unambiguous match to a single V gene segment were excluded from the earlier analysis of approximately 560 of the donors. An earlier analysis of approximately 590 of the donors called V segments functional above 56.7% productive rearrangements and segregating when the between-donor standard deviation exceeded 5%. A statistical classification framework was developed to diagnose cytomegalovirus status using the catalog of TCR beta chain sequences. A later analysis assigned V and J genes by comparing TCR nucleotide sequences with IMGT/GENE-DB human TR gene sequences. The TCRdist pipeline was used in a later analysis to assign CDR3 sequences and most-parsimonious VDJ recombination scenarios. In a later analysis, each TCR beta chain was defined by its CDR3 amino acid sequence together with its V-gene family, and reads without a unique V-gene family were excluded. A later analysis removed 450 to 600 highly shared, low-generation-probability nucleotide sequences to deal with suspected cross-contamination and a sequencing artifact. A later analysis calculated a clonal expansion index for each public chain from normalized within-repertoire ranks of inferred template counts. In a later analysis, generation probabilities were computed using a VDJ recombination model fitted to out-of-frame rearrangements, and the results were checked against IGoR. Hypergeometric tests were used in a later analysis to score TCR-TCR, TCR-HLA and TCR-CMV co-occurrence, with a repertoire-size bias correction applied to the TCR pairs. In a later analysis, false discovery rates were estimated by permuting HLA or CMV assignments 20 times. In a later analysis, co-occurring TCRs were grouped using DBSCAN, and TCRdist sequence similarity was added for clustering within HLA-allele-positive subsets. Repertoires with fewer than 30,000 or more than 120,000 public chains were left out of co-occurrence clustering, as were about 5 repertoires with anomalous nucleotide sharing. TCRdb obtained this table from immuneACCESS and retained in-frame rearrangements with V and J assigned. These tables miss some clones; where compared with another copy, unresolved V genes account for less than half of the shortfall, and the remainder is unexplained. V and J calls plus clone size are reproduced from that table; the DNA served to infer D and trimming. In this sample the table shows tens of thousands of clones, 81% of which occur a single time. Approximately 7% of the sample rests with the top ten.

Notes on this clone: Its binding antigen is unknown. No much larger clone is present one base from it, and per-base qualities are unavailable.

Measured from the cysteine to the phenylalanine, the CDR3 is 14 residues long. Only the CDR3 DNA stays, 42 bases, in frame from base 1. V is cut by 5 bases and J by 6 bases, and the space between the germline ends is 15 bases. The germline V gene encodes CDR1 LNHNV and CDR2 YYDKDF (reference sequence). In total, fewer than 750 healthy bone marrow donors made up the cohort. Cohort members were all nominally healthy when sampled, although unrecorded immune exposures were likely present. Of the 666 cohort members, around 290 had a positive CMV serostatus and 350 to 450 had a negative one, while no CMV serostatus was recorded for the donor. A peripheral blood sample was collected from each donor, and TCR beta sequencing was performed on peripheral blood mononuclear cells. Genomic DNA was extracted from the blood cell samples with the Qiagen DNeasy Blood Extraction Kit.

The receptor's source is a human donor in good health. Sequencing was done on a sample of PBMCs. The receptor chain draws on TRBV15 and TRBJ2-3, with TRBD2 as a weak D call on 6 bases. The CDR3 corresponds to CATSGTAITDTQYF. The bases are TGTGCCACCAGCGGGACTGCAATTACTGATACGCAGTATTTT. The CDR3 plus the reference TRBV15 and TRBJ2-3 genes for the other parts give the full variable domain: DAMVIQNPRYQVTQFGKPVTLSCSQTLNHNVMYWYQQKSSQAPKLLFHYYDKDFNNEADTPDNFQSRRPNTSFCFLDIRSPGLGDTAMYLCATSGTAITDTQYFGPGTRLTVL.